Listed below are T cell receptor beta chains from one sample, sequenced in a study of shared clonotypes between healthy human individuals. Clones were read by immunoSEQ multiplex PCR, and TCRdb kept only the in-frame ones, dropping some. Of about 870,000 clones listed, approximately 92% are singletons. Sequenced input: naive CD8+ T cells sorted from blood. All receptors derive from a man under 40 in good health. Both conserved end residues are trimmed from each CDR3.

CDR3 length: 17; J gene: TRBJ2-1; V gene: TRBV11-2; CDR3 protein: ASSLGFSGRETYYNEQF
CDR3 length: 11; J gene: TRBJ1-5; V gene: TRBV15; CDR3 protein: ATSRTDYQPQH
CDR3 length: 14; J gene: TRBJ2-1; V gene: TRBV2; CDR3 protein: ASSEIGGSFYNEQF
CDR3 length: 12; J gene: TRBJ1-1; V gene: TRBV4-2; CDR3 protein: ASSQDLGYTEAF
CDR3 length: 11; J gene: TRBJ2-1; V gene: TRBV6-4; CDR3 protein: ASSDSGWDEQF
CDR3 length: 10; J gene: TRBJ1-1; V gene: TRBV7-9; CDR3 protein: ASSPPNTEAF
CDR3 length: 12; J gene: TRBJ2-7; V gene: TRBV4-3; CDR3 protein: ASSLGQGSYEQY
CDR3 length: 11; J gene: TRBJ2-7; V gene: TRBV27; CDR3 protein: ASSRGGPNEQY
CDR3 length: 14; J gene: TRBJ2-1; V gene: TRBV27; CDR3 protein: ASSLLGGYSYNEQF
CDR3 length: 10; J gene: TRBJ2-1; V gene: TRBV5-4; CDR3 protein: ASSLEGIEQF
CDR3 length: 13; J gene: TRBJ2-1; V gene: TRBV27; CDR3 protein: ASSLVGQIYNEQF
CDR3 length: 14; J gene: TRBJ2-7; V gene: TRBV18; CDR3 protein: ASSPSSGKGLWEQY
CDR3 length: 15; J gene: TRBJ2-3; V gene: TRBV7-3; CDR3 protein: ASSLTTGLAGTDTQY
CDR3 length: 11; J gene: TRBJ2-1; V gene: TRBV7-9; CDR3 protein: ASSQTSYNEQF
CDR3 length: 12; J gene: TRBJ2-7; V gene: TRBV5-1; CDR3 protein: ASSIRAGGWEQY
CDR3 length: 15; J gene: TRBJ2-2; V gene: TRBV4-3; CDR3 protein: ASSQDRLAGGPGELF
CDR3 length: 11; J gene: TRBJ1-1; V gene: TRBV2; CDR3 protein: ASNAGGNTEAF
CDR3 length: 16; J gene: TRBJ2-2; V gene: TRBV7-2; CDR3 protein: ASSSGGTSGRDTGELF
CDR3 length: 15; J gene: TRBJ2-2; V gene: TRBV9; CDR3 protein: ASSDPTSGANTGELF
CDR3 length: 11; J gene: TRBJ1-2; V gene: TRBV15; CDR3 protein: ATSSRVDYGYT
CDR3 length: 13; J gene: TRBJ2-7; V gene: TRBV7-9; CDR3 protein: ASSGPGQGAYEQY
CDR3 length: 13; J gene: TRBJ2-7; V gene: TRBV6-1; CDR3 protein: ASSEFSSGRYEQY
CDR3 length: 12; J gene: TRBJ1-1; V gene: TRBV7-2; CDR3 protein: ASSFDRGNTEAF